Shown below are 29 T cell receptor beta chains from a single sample sequenced in a study of blood T cell repertoires in COVID-19. Clones were read by immunoSEQ multiplex PCR, and TCRdb kept only the in-frame ones, dropping some. The sample carries roughly 56,000 clones, around 85% recorded once. The sample comprised peripheral blood. The origin of the receptors is a man aged 70 or older with acute or convalescent COVID-19.

This clone has only one observation. The V gene is TRBV5-1, the J gene TRBJ1-3, with D possibly being TRBD1 (5 bases). The CDR3 runs 15 residues. V lost 4 bases and J 2 bases, leaving 13 bases between the germline ends. Germline-derived CDR1 and CDR2 are SGHRS and YFSETQ. CDR3 residues: CASSLPKGTGNTIYF. CDR3 DNA sequence: TGCGCCAGCAGCCTTCCGAAGGGGACTGGAAACACCATATATTTT.

V gene TRBV1 combines with J gene TRBJ1-1; TRBD1 is the table's D call, not checked against the DNA. TRBV1 is given as a pseudogene. The CDR3 runs to 13 residues. The DNA for the CDR3 is TGCACCAGCAGCCAACCAGAGAACACTGAAGCTTTCTTT. Protein: CTSSQPENTEAFF.

The chain employs TRBV5-1 and TRBJ2-7; D uncertain. Germline V gives CDR1 SGHRS, CDR2 YFSETQ. V was cut by 4 bases and J by 2 bases, with 19 bases left in between. The CDR3 contains 16 residues. In nucleotides, the CDR3 is TGCGCCAGCAGCAAGACCGACACGGCCTTTCCCTACGAGCAGTACTTC. Protein: CASSKTDTAFPYEQYF.

This chain connects TRBV2 to TRBJ2-5; unclear D gene. The CDR3 totals 11 residues. Germline V lookup: CDR1 SNHLY, CDR2 FYNNEI. Deletions cut 4 bases from V and 4 bases from J, with 4 bases between. The CDR3 loop is CASSAGETQYF. For the CDR3, the DNA is TGTGCCAGCAGTGCAGGAGAGACCCAGTACTTC.

This chain uses TRBV5-1 with TRBJ2-5; a possible D gene is TRBD1 (5 bases). CDR1 is SGHRS and CDR2 is YFSETQ in the germline V gene. The V gene lost 3 bases and the J gene lost 1 base, with 7 bases spanning the gap. The CDR3 runs to 13 residues. The CDR3 sequence: CASSSRAQETQYF. The CDR3 bases are TGCGCCAGCAGCTCCAGGGCCCAAGAGACCCAGTACTTC.

V usage is TRBV6-2 or TRBV6-3 and J usage is TRBJ1-5; 9 nucleotides align to TRBD1. The V gene end was trimmed by 5 bases and the J gene end by 5 bases; junction bases not matched to a gene: 4. The CDR3 has 14 residues. CDR1 is MNHEY and CDR2 is SVGEGT in the germline V gene. CDR3 sequence: CASSRDRVHQPQHF. The CDR3 DNA follows: TGTGCCAGCAGTCGGGACAGGGTCCATCAGCCCCAGCATTTT.

The V and J genes are TRBV5-1 and TRBJ2-1; the D gene is possibly TRBD2 (5 bases). Germline V gene lookup returns CDR1 SGHRS and CDR2 YFSETQ. The CDR3 totals 13 residues. Trimming removed 0 bases from V and 5 bases from J, with 6 bases in between. The CDR3 is CASSLDGNNEQFF. The CDR3 DNA sequence: TGCGCCAGCAGCTTGGACGGGAACAATGAGCAGTTCTTC.

J is TRBJ2-1 and V is TRBV5-1, with D possibly being TRBD2 (6 bases). Trimming removed 3 bases at V and 7 bases at J, with 20 bases between. The CDR3 consists of 16 residues. Germline V gene sequence: CDR1 SGHRS, CDR2 YFSETQ. The CDR3 coding sequence is TGCGCCAGCAGCTGGAGGGAGGTCGGGGCTGGGAATGAGCAGTTCTTC. Translating gives CASSWREVGAGNEQFF.

The CDR3 region is CASSLGGQGLGTQYF. CDR3 coding DNA: TGCGCCAGCAGCTTGGGGGGACAGGGACTAGGTACGCAGTATTTT. J is TRBJ2-3 and V is TRBV5-1, with D possibly TRBD1 on 9 matching bases. With 0 bases removed from V and 8 bases from J, the gap between germline ends came to 16 bases. Germline CDR1 reads SGHRS; CDR2 reads YFSETQ. The CDR3 sequence is 15 residues long.

This clone has just a few counts. The rearrangement links TRBV5-1 to TRBJ2-5, with a weak D call TRBD1 (5 bases). Trimming took off 0 bases at V and 2 bases at J, with 8 bases between the two ends. The CDR3 runs 14 residues. CDR1 is SGHRS, CDR2 YFSETQ, per germline. The CDR3 DNA reads as TGCGCCAGCAGCTTGGCCCCAGGGCAAGAGACCCAGTACTTC. This encodes CASSLAPGQETQYF.

This chain joins TRBV28 and TRBJ2-6, with 8 bases aligning to TRBD1. Losses at the gene ends were 5 bases for V and 2 bases for J; bases not matched to a gene: 2. This CDR3 is 15 amino acids long. The germline V gene has CDR1 MDHEN and CDR2 SYDVKM. The DNA of the CDR3 is TGTGCCAGCAGTCAACAGGGGGCTGGGGCCAACGTCCTGACTTTC. This encodes CASSQQGAGANVLTF.

The CDR3 DNA is TGTGCCAGCAGCTTAGTACACAGGGGGCTTGGGGACTATGGCTACACCTTC. Amino acids: CASSLVHRGLGDYGYTF. V gene TRBV7-2 combines with J gene TRBJ1-2; 9 bases agree with TRBD1. V lost 1 base and J lost 3; bases outside the gene matches: 9. This CDR3 has 17 amino acids. Per the germline V gene, CDR1 is SGHTA and CDR2 is FQGNSA.

This chain uses TRBV19 with TRBJ2-1; 8 nucleotides match TRBD1. J was trimmed by 2 bases and V by 0 bases; bases with no gene match: 3. The CDR3 spans 16 residues. Germline V CDR1 and CDR2: LNHDA, SQIVND (reference sequence). CDR3 loop: CASSIDLGQAYNEQFF. DNA for the CDR3: TGTGCCAGTAGTATAGATCTGGGACAGGCCTACAATGAGCAGTTCTTC.

This clone was seen repeatedly, ten times or more. The V and J genes are TRBV11-2 and TRBJ1-1, with a tentative D call TRBD1 (5 bases). This CDR3 contains 16 residues. Germline V lookup: CDR1 SGHAT, CDR2 FQNNGV. With 0 bases removed from V and 1 base from J, the gap between germline ends came to 12 bases. The CDR3: CASSLEWGRSNTEAFF. The CDR3 DNA follows: TGTGCCAGCAGCTTAGAGTGGGGCAGATCGAACACTGAAGCTTTCTTT.

The rearrangement joins TRBV5-1 to TRBJ2-3; TRBD2 agrees at 10 bases. From germline, CDR1 is SGHRS and CDR2 YFSETQ. This CDR3 is built from 17 residues. The J segment lost 0 bases and the V segment lost 3 bases, leaving 7 bases of the junction unmatched. Here the CDR3 reads CASSSEAGGPSTDTQYF. CDR3 nucleotides: TGCGCCAGCAGCTCAGAAGCGGGGGGGCCGAGCACAGATACGCAGTATTTT.

V usage is TRBV5-4 and J usage is TRBJ1-1; TRBD1 matches at 7 bases. The junction had 17 bases not matched to a gene; V was cut back by 2 bases and J by 10 bases. The germline gives CDR1 SGHNT, CDR2 YYREEE (reference sequence). This CDR3 spans 16 amino acids. The chain's CDR3 is CASSFPGTDLTPGAFF. Here the CDR3 DNA reads TGTGCCAGCAGCTTTCCCGGGACAGACCTGACCCCGGGAGCTTTCTTT.

V is TRBV29-1 and J is TRBJ2-2; 7 bases agree with TRBD2. This CDR3 contains 13 residues. Germline assignment: CDR1 SQVTM and CDR2 ANQGSEA. Unmatched junction bases numbered 4, after V lost 6 bases and J lost 3 bases. Here the CDR3 reads CSVRTRDTGELFF. The CDR3 nucleotides are TGCAGCGTCCGGACTAGGGACACCGGGGAGCTGTTTTTT.

This sequence joins TRBV5-1 and TRBJ1-2; D not certain. The CDR3 is 14 residues long. The V gene lost 2 bases and the J gene lost 5 bases, with 13 bases spanning the gap. CDR1 and CDR2 (germline): SGHRS, YFSETQ. The CDR3 region is CASSFDRSGYGYTF. In DNA, the CDR3 is TGCGCCAGCAGCTTCGACCGCAGCGGTTATGGCTACACCTTC.

The CDR3 loop reads CASPQGVGSGNTIYF. CDR3 nucleotides: TGTGCCAGCCCCCAGGGGGTCGGGTCTGGAAACACCATATATTTT. The chain employs TRBV27 and TRBJ1-3; 7 bases line up with TRBD1. This CDR3 is built from 15 residues. The J segment lost 1 base and the V segment lost 8 bases, leaving 8 bases of the junction unmatched. Germline V lookup: CDR1 MNHEY, CDR2 SMNVEV (reference sequence).

This chain connects TRBV27 to TRBJ1-6; D is unclear. The length of the CDR3 is 14 residues. V dropped 4 bases and J dropped 15 bases, with 19 bases sitting between them. Germline values: CDR1 MNHEY, CDR2 SMNVEV (reference sequence). The CDR3 region has the DNA TGTGCCAGCAGTTCCCTGTCGGGATTCAGTGTCCTCCACTTT. The encoded protein is CASSSLSGFSVLHF.

This chain connects TRBV6-5 to TRBJ2-7, with 9 bases identical to TRBD1. V was clipped by 5 bases and J by 1 base; unmatched bases: 3. This CDR3 comprises 14 residues. Looked up from germline, CDR1 is MNHEY and CDR2 is SVGAGI. CDR3 region: CASSPDRGSYEQYF. As DNA, the CDR3 is TGTGCCAGCAGTCCCGACAGGGGGTCCTACGAGCAGTACTTC.

Judged by abundance, this clone is medium-sized (0.01 to 0.1%). This sequence joins TRBV12-3 or TRBV12-4 and TRBJ1-2, with a possible D match to TRBD1 (5 bases). V was clipped by 6 bases and J by 8 bases, with 16 bases between them. The CDR3 spans 13 residues. The CDR3 reads CASSLKGRGGYTF. The CDR3 bases are TGTGCCAGCAGCCTGAAAGGAAGGGGAGGCTACACCTTC.

This chain joins TRBV10-3 and TRBJ2-5, with 7 positions matching TRBD2. Looked up from germline, CDR1 is ENHRY and CDR2 is SYGVKD. The trim removed 1 base at V and 1 base at J, leaving 0 bases unmatched. This CDR3 has 14 residues. The CDR3 coding sequence is TGTGCCATCAGTGAGTGGGGGGGCCAAGAGACCCAGTACTTC. This translates into CAISEWGGQETQYF.

The J gene is TRBJ1-1, the V gene TRBV29-1; tentative D call: TRBD1 (6 bases). Germline lookup yields CDR1 SQVTM and CDR2 ANQGSEA. CDR3 length equals 13 residues. V lost 7 bases and J 1 base, leaving 13 bases between the germline ends. The CDR3 DNA follows: TGCAGCGGGGGGCGGGGAGGGAACACTGAAGCTTTCTTT. Encoded protein: CSGGRGGNTEAFF.

V gene TRBV18 combines with J gene TRBJ1-1; D is perhaps TRBD1 (5 bases). CDR3 length: 13 residues. CDR1 KGHSH and CDR2 LQKENI come from the germline V gene. The V and J ends lost 5 bases and 0 bases respectively, with 7 bases between them. DNA for the CDR3: TGTGCCAGCTCAGACAGTCTGAACACTGAAGCTTTCTTT. This encodes CASSDSLNTEAFF.

The V gene is TRBV5-1, the J gene TRBJ2-3; TRBD2 agrees at 9 bases. This CDR3 has 14 amino acids. Trimming removed 2 bases from V and 6 bases from J; junction bases left unmatched: 4. Germline values: CDR1 SGHRS, CDR2 YFSETQ. The CDR3 DNA is TGCGCCAGCAGCTTTCTCGCGGGGGGGGATACGCAGTATTTT. Protein sequence: CASSFLAGGDTQYF. Filled out from reference TRBV5-1 and TRBJ2-3, the complete variable domain reads KAGVTQTPRYLIKTRGQQVTLSCSPISGHRSVSWYQQTPGQGLQFLFEYFSETQRNKGNFPGRFSGRQFSNSRSEMNVSTLELGDSALYLCASSFLAGGDTQYFGPGTRLTVL.

The chain joins TRBV3-1 (or the pseudogene TRBV3-2) to TRBJ1-6, with D perhaps matching TRBD1 (6 bases). This CDR3 is built from 15 residues. The V end was cut by 2 bases, the J end by 13 bases, with 18 bases between. Germline V gene lookup returns CDR1 LGHDT and CDR2 YNNKEL (reference sequence). The CDR3 reads CASSQMTGSFSPLHF. In nucleotides, the CDR3 is TGTGCCAGCAGCCAAATGACAGGCTCCTTTTCTCCCCTCCACTTT.

This clone was detected a few times. The chain combines TRBV5-6 with TRBJ2-3, with 8 positions matching TRBD2. The V gene's germline CDR1 is SGHDT and CDR2 YYEEEE. Trimming cost V 1 base and J 2 bases; bases outside gene matches: 6. The CDR3 runs to 16 residues. The CDR3 nucleotides are TGTGCCAGCAGCTTGTTCCCGGGGGGGGACACAGATACGCAGTATTTT. As protein: CASSLFPGGDTDTQYF.

V and J are TRBV5-4 and TRBJ2-3; D is possibly TRBD1 (6 bases). Germline V gives CDR1 SGHNT, CDR2 YYREEE (reference sequence). The CDR3 length is 15 residues. V was pared by 10 bases and J by 1 base, with 19 bases between. The DNA of the CDR3 is TGTGCCTCAGGGGCAGCCCCAACAGGCACAGATACGCAGTATTTT. Its translation is CASGAAPTGTDTQYF.